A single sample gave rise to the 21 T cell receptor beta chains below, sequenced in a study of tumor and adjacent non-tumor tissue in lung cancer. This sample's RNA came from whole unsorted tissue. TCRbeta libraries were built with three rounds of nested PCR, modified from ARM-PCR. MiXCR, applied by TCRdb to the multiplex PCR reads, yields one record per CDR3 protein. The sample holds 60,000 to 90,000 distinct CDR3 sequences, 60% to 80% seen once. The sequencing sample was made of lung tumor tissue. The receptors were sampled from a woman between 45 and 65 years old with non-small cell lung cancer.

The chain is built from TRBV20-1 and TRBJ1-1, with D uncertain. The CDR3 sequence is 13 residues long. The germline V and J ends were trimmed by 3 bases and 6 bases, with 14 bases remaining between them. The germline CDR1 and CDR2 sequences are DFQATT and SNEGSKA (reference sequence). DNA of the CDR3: TGCAGTGCTAGGGTGACCGTAGACTCTGAAGCTTTCTTT. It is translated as CSARVTVDSEAFF.

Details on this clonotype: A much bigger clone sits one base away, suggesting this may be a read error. CDR3 in amino acids: CASSSGTSGNTGKLFF. In DNA, the CDR3 is TGTGCCAGTAGTTCAGGGACTAGCGGGAACACCGGGAAGCTGTTTTTT. The chain uses TRBV19 and TRBJ2-2; 13 bases fit TRBD2. Germline CDR1 reads LNHDA; CDR2 reads SQIVND (reference sequence). CDR3 length: 16 residues.

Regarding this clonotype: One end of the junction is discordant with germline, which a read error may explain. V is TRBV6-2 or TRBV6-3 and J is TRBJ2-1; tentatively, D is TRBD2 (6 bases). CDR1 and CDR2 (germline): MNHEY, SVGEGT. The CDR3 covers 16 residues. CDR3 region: CASRRGGVASYNEQFF. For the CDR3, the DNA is TGTGCCAGCAGGCGGGGCGGGGTGGCGTCCTACAATGAGCAATTCTTC.

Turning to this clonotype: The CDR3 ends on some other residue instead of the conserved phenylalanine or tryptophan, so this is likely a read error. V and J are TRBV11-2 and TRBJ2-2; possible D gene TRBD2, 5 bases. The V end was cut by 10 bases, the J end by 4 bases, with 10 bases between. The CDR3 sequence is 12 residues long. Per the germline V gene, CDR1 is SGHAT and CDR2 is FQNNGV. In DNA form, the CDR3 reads TGTGCCAATAGCGAAGTCACCGGGGAGCTGTTTTTA. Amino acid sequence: CANSEVTGELFL.

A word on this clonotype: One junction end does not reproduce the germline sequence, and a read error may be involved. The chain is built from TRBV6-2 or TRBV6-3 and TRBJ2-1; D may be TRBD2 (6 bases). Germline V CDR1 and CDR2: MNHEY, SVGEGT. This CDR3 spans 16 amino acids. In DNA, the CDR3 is TGTGCCAGCAGGCGAGGCGGGGTGACGTCCTACAGTGAGCAGTTCTTC. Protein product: CASRRGGVTSYSEQFF.

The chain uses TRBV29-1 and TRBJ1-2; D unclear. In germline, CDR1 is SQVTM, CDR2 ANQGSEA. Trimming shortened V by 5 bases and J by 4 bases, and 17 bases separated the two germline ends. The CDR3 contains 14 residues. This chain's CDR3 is CSVCGLGVGYGYTF. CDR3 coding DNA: TGCAGCGTTTGTGGACTCGGGGTTGGCTATGGCTACACCTTC.

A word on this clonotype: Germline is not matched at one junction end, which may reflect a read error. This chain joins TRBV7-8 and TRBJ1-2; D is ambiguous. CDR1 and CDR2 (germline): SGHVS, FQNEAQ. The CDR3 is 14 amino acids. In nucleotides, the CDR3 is TGTGCCAGCTGCTTAGCGTCGGTGAGCTATGGCTACACCTTC. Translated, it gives CASCLASVSYGYTF.

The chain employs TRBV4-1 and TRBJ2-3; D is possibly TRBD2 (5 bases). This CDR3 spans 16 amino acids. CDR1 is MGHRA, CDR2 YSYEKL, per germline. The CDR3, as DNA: TGCGGCAGTACCCTACGGTGGGGTGAGGGAACAGATACGCAGTATTTT. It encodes CGSTLRWGEGTDTQYF.

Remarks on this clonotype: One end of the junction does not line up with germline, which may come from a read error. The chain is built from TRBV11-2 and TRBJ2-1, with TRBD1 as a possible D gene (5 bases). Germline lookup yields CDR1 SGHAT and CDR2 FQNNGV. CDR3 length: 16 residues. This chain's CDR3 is CASSLRQFFSYNGQFF. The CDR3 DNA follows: TGTGCCAGCAGCTTGAGACAGTTTTTCAGCTACAATGGGCAGTTCTTC.

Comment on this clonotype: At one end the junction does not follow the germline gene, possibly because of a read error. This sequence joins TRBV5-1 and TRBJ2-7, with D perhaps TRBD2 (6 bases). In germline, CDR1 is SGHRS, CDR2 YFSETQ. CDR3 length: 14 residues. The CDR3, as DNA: TGCGTCAGCAGCATACAGGAGGGGCCCTACGAGCAGTACTTC. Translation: CVSSIQEGPYEQYF.

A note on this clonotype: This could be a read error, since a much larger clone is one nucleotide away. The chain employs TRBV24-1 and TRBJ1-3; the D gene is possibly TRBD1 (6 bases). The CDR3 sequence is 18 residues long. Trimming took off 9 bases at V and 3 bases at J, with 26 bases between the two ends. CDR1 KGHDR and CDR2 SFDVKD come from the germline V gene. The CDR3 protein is CATGPDGGDRSHGNTIYF. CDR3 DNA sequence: TGTGCCACCGGACCCGACGGGGGCGACAGGAGTCATGGAAACACCATATATTTT.

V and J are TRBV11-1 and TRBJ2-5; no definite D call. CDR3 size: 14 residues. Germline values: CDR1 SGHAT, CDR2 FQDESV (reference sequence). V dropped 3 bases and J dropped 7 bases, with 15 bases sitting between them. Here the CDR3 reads CASSFPMIKRTQYF. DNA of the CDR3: TGTGCCAGCAGCTTTCCTATGATCAAAAGGACCCAGTACTTC.

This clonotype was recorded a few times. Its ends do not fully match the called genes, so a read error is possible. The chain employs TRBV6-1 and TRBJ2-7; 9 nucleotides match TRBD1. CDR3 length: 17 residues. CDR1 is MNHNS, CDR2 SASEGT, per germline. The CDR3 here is CASSGAGTGLSNYEQYF. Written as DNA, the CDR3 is TGTGCCAGCAGTGGAGCCGGGACAGGGCTCTCGAACTACGAGCAGTATTTC.

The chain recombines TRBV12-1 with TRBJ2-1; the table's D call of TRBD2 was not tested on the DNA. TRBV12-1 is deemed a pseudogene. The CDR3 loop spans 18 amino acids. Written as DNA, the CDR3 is TGTGCCAGCAGCTTTGTATCCTGCGGGACTAGCGGGAGGGGTGAGCAATTCTTC. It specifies CASSFVSCGTSGRGEQFF.

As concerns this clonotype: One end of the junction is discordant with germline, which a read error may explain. The DNA for the CDR3 is TGTGCCAGCAGCCAAGCAAAAGCTGCGGGGAATTACGAGGAGTACTTC. It specifies CASSQAKAAGNYEEYF. This rearrangement joins TRBV4-2 to TRBJ2-7; D possibly corresponds to TRBD2 (6 bases). The V gene's germline CDR1 is LGHNA and CDR2 YNFKEQ. The CDR3 is 16 residues long.

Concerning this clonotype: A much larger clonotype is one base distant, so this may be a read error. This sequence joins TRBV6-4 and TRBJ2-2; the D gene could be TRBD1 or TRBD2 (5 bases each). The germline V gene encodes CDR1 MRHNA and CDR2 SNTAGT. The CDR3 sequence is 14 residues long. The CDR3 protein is CACSDRDNTGELFF. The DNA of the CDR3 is TGTGCCTGCAGTGACCGGGACAACACCGGGGAGCTGTTTTTT.

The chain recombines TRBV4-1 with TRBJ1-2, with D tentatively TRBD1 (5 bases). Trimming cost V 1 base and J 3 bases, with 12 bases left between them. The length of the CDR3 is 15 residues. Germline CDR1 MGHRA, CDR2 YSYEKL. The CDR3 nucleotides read TGCGCCAGCAGCCAAGTAACAGGATGCTACTATGGCTACACCTTC. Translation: CASSQVTGCYYGYTF.

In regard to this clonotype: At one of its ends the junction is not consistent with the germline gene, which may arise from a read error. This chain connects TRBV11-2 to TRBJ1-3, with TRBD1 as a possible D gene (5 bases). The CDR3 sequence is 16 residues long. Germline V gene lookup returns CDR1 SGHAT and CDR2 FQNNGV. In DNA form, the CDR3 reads TGTGCCAGCGGCTTAAGTCATGGGGCCACTGGAAACACCATATATTTT. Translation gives CASGLSHGATGNTIYF.

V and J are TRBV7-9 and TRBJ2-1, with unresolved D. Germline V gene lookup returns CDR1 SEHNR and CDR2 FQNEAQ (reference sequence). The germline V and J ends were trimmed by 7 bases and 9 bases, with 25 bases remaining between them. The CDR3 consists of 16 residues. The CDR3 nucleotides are TGTGCCAGCACCCACTTATTCGGAAATCCTATGTGTGAGCAGTTCTTC. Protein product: CASTHLFGNPMCEQFF. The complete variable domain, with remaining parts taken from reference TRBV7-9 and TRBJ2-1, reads DTGVSQNPRHKITKRGQNVTFRCDPISEHNRLYWYRQTLGQGPEFLTYFQNEAQLEKSRLLSDRFSAERPKGSFSTLEIQRTEQGDSAMYLCASTHLFGNPMCEQFFGPGTRLTVL.

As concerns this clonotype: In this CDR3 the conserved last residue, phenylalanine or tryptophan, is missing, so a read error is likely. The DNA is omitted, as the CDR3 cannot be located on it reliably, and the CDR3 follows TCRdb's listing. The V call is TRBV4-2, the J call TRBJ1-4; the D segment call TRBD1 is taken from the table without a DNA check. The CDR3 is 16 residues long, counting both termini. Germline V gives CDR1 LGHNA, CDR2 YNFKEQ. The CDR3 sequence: CASSQDTGTGGEKLLY.

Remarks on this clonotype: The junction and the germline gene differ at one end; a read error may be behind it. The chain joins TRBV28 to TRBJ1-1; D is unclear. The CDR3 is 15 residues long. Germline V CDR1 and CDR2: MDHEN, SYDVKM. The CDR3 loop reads CANSLSAGDGAEAFF. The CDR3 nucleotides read TGTGCCAACAGTTTATCAGCTGGGGATGGAGCTGAAGCTTTCTTT.